Listed below are T cell receptor beta chains from one sample, sequenced in a study of Graves' ophthalmopathy and Graves' hyperthyroidism. TCRdb analysed the multiplex PCR reads with MiXCR anew, one entry per CDR3 protein. The table shows about 700,000 distinct CDR3 sequences, with more than 40% occurring only once. The sample taken for sequencing was peripheral blood. The source of these receptors is an adult man with Graves' ophthalmopathy. CDR3s include the opening cysteine and the closing phenylalanine or tryptophan. D genes are given only for firm matches. Not all rows give a size; the values are once, few, many and, for expanded clones, a class.

CDR3nt: TGTGCCAGCAGTAAATCGGCCGTATCCTACGAGCAGTACTTC; CDR3aa: CASSKSAVSYEQYF; v_gene: TRBV7-2; d_gene: NA; j_gene: TRBJ2-7; abundance: NA
CDR3nt: TGTGCCAGTAGCTTGACCCCGGGGACTGAAGCTTTCTTT; CDR3aa: CASSLTPGTEAFF; v_gene: TRBV19; d_gene: NA; j_gene: TRBJ1-1; abundance: many
CDR3nt: TGTGCCAGCAGCTGGGGACAGGGGGTTCCGGATAGCTACACCTTC; CDR3aa: CASSWGQGVPDSYTF; v_gene: TRBV7-9; d_gene: TRBD1; j_gene: TRBJ1-2; abundance: many
CDR3nt: TGCAGCGTTGAAACAGGGGGTGTGAACACCGGGGAGCTGTTTTTT; CDR3aa: CSVETGGVNTGELFF; v_gene: TRBV29-1; d_gene: TRBD1; j_gene: TRBJ2-2; abundance: NA
CDR3nt: TGCAGTGCTAGATCGATGATTGGTGACGGCTATGGCTACACCTTC; CDR3aa: CSARSMIGDGYGYTF; v_gene: TRBV20-1; d_gene: NA; j_gene: TRBJ1-2; abundance: many
CDR3nt: TGTGCCAGAAGGGGGCAGTACTTC; CDR3aa: CARRGQYF; v_gene: TRBV6-5; d_gene: NA; j_gene: TRBJ2-7; abundance: many
CDR3nt: TGCGCCAGCAGCTTCCGGTCACAGGGGAGCACTGAAGCTTTCTTT; CDR3aa: CASSFRSQGSTEAFF; v_gene: TRBV5-1; d_gene: TRBD1; j_gene: TRBJ1-1; abundance: NA
CDR3nt: TGTGCCAGCAGAGGGCCGCCCTATGGCTACACCTTC; CDR3aa: CASRGPPYGYTF; v_gene: TRBV7-2; d_gene: NA; j_gene: TRBJ1-2; abundance: few
CDR3nt: TGTGCCAGCAGTGCGACAGGGGGATATACCGGGGAGCTGTTTTTT; CDR3aa: CASSATGGYTGELFF; v_gene: TRBV6-1; d_gene: TRBD1; j_gene: TRBJ2-2; abundance: NA
CDR3nt: TGCAGCGTCACCGGTGGGGACAGGGGATTC; CDR3aa: CSVTGGDRGF; v_gene: TRBV29-1; d_gene: TRBD1; j_gene: TRBJ2-5; abundance: NA
CDR3nt: TGTGCCAGCAGCTTAGGGTCCCGGCGAACTGAAGCTTTCTTT; CDR3aa: CASSLGSRRTEAFF; v_gene: TRBV7-6; d_gene: NA; j_gene: TRBJ1-1; abundance: many
CDR3nt: TGTGCCAGCAGCTTAGCGGCGGACCCAGAAATTTACGAGCAGTACTTC; CDR3aa: CASSLAADPEIYEQYF; v_gene: TRBV11-1; d_gene: NA; j_gene: TRBJ2-7; abundance: NA
CDR3nt: TGCAGCGTTATCCCCGGTGACGGAAACTATGGCTACACCTTC; CDR3aa: CSVIPGDGNYGYTF; v_gene: TRBV29-1; d_gene: NA; j_gene: TRBJ1-2; abundance: many
CDR3nt: TGTGCCACCAGTGAGACGAGGGACAAATCGCCTGAAGCTTTCTTT; CDR3aa: CATSETRDKSPEAFF; v_gene: TRBV24-1; d_gene: NA; j_gene: TRBJ1-1; abundance: NA
CDR3nt: TGTGCCAGTAGGGGGGTATCCGGCACCGGGGAGCTGTTTTTT; CDR3aa: CASRGVSGTGELFF; v_gene: TRBV19; d_gene: NA; j_gene: TRBJ2-2; abundance: few
CDR3nt: TGTGCCAGCAGCGACTTAACTAGCGGGGGGTCCCCCGGGGAGCTGTTTTTT; CDR3aa: CASSDLTSGGSPGELFF; v_gene: TRBV7-3; d_gene: TRBD2; j_gene: TRBJ2-2; abundance: NA
CDR3nt: TGTGCTAGTGGCGACTCCGGGACAGGCCTCTCTGGGGCCAACGTCCTGACTTTC; CDR3aa: CASGDSGTGLSGANVLTF; v_gene: TRBV12-5; d_gene: TRBD1; j_gene: TRBJ2-6; abundance: NA
CDR3nt: TGTGCCAGCAGTCCAGGAGGGGACCTGAACACCATATATTTT; CDR3aa: CASSPGGDLNTIYF; v_gene: TRBV7-3; d_gene: NA; j_gene: TRBJ1-3; abundance: NA
CDR3nt: TGCAGCGTCACGAGGGGGAACACTGAAGCTTTCTTT; CDR3aa: CSVTRGNTEAFF; v_gene: TRBV29-1; d_gene: NA; j_gene: TRBJ1-1; abundance: NA
CDR3nt: TGTGCCAGCAGCCAAGAGGTGTGGAACACCATATATTTT; CDR3aa: CASSQEVWNTIYF; v_gene: TRBV3-1; d_gene: NA; j_gene: TRBJ1-3; abundance: NA
CDR3nt: TGTGCCAGCAGCTTGAGCTTAGGACAGGTCCGGGGCAATCAGCCCCAGCATTTT; CDR3aa: CASSLSLGQVRGNQPQHF; v_gene: TRBV5-6; d_gene: TRBD1; j_gene: TRBJ1-5; abundance: few
CDR3nt: TGTGCCAGCAGCCCCGGGACAGGGGGCTTCTCTGGAAACACCATATATTTT; CDR3aa: CASSPGTGGFSGNTIYF; v_gene: TRBV12-3/TRBV12-4; d_gene: TRBD1; j_gene: TRBJ1-3; abundance: NA
CDR3nt: TGTGCCAGCGAGCGGGGCGGCTACACCTTC; CDR3aa: CASERGGYTF; v_gene: TRBV2; d_gene: NA; j_gene: TRBJ1-2; abundance: NA
CDR3nt: TGTGCCAGCAGCCAGGGACTAGCGAAAGAGACCCAGTACTTC; CDR3aa: CASSQGLAKETQYF; v_gene: TRBV7-2; d_gene: TRBD2; j_gene: TRBJ2-5; abundance: many
CDR3nt: TGTGCCAGCAGTGCCGACCGGGACAGGGCCTCCTACGAGCAGTACTTC; CDR3aa: CASSADRDRASYEQYF; v_gene: TRBV10-3; d_gene: TRBD1; j_gene: TRBJ2-7; abundance: NA
CDR3nt: TGCGCCAGCAGCCAAGGATGGCAACCGATTTACCGCGAGACCCAGTACTTC; CDR3aa: CASSQGWQPIYRETQYF; v_gene: TRBV4-1; d_gene: NA; j_gene: TRBJ2-5; abundance: many
CDR3nt: TGTGCCAGCAGACGAACAGGGGGCACAGGAAACACCATATATTTT; CDR3aa: CASRRTGGTGNTIYF; v_gene: TRBV6-6; d_gene: TRBD1; j_gene: TRBJ1-3; abundance: few
CDR3nt: TGTGCCAGCAATATTGGTGAAAAACTGTTTTTT; CDR3aa: CASNIGEKLFF; v_gene: TRBV7-9; d_gene: NA; j_gene: TRBJ1-4; abundance: many
CDR3nt: TGTGCCTGGAGTCAGACTTACCTGAACACTGAAGCTTTCTTT; CDR3aa: CAWSQTYLNTEAFF; v_gene: TRBV30; d_gene: NA; j_gene: TRBJ1-1; abundance: NA
CDR3nt: TGCGCCAGCAGAGGACAGGGGGGTAGGTCACCCCTCCACTTT; CDR3aa: CASRGQGGRSPLHF; v_gene: TRBV10-2; d_gene: TRBD1; j_gene: TRBJ1-6; abundance: NA
CDR3nt: TGTGCCAGCAGCCAAGATAGGGGGCAGGGAGCGGGAGTTCCCGAGCAGTACTTC; CDR3aa: CASSQDRGQGAGVPEQYF; v_gene: TRBV4-1; d_gene: NA; j_gene: TRBJ2-7; abundance: NA
CDR3nt: TGTGCCAGCCAGGGGCAGGGTATCGGAGAGACCCAGTACTTC; CDR3aa: CASQGQGIGETQYF; v_gene: TRBV2; d_gene: NA; j_gene: TRBJ2-5; abundance: NA
CDR3nt: TGCAGTGCTAGAGAGACTACGGGCAGAATCTCCCAGTACTTC; CDR3aa: CSARETTGRISQYF; v_gene: TRBV20-1; d_gene: NA; j_gene: TRBJ2-5; abundance: few
CDR3nt: TGTGCTAGTGGTCGGGCGTTCGGAACCTACGAGCAGTACTTC; CDR3aa: CASGRAFGTYEQYF; v_gene: TRBV12-3/TRBV12-4; d_gene: NA; j_gene: TRBJ2-7; abundance: few
CDR3nt: TGCGCCAGCAGGTCGACAGGGCAGGAGAAACTGTTTTTT; CDR3aa: CASRSTGQEKLFF; v_gene: TRBV5-1; d_gene: TRBD1; j_gene: TRBJ1-4; abundance: NA
CDR3nt: TGTGCCAGCAGCTTGGGGTTGGGGCCCACTGAAGCTTTC; CDR3aa: CASSLGLGPTEAF; v_gene: TRBV7-9; d_gene: NA; j_gene: TRBJ2-6; abundance: NA
CDR3nt: TGCGCCAGCAGCCAAGATGCCGAACCGAATGACTACGAGCAGTACTTC; CDR3aa: CASSQDAEPNDYEQYF; v_gene: TRBV4-3; d_gene: NA; j_gene: TRBJ2-7; abundance: few
CDR3nt: TGTGTCAGCAGCCCGGGGGAGTGGCAGACCCAGTACTTC; CDR3aa: CVSSPGEWQTQYF; v_gene: TRBV19; d_gene: NA; j_gene: TRBJ2-5; abundance: NA
CDR3nt: TGTGCCAGCACTTCAAATGAAAAACTGTTTTTT; CDR3aa: CASTSNEKLFF; v_gene: TRBV6-4; d_gene: NA; j_gene: TRBJ1-4; abundance: few
CDR3nt: TGTGCCAGCAGTCCCGGGACAGGGAGCAAGACCCAGTACTTC; CDR3aa: CASSPGTGSKTQYF; v_gene: TRBV12-3/TRBV12-4; d_gene: TRBD1; j_gene: TRBJ2-5; abundance: few
CDR3nt: TGCAGTGCTAGGGGGGGCGAAAACAATCAGCCCCAGCATTTT; CDR3aa: CSARGGENNQPQHF; v_gene: TRBV20-1; d_gene: NA; j_gene: TRBJ1-5; abundance: many
CDR3nt: TGTGCTAGGGAGACAGGGGGCCGTTCACCCCTCCACTTT; CDR3aa: CARETGGRSPLHF; v_gene: TRBV11-1; d_gene: TRBD1; j_gene: TRBJ1-6; abundance: NA
CDR3nt: TGTGCCAGTAGTAATTCCGGTTTAGCTAACTATGGCTACACCTTC; CDR3aa: CASSNSGLANYGYTF; v_gene: TRBV19; d_gene: NA; j_gene: TRBJ1-2; abundance: many
CDR3nt: TGTGCCAGTAGTATTGGGCTGGGCAGATACGAGCAGTACTTC; CDR3aa: CASSIGLGRYEQYF; v_gene: TRBV19; d_gene: NA; j_gene: TRBJ2-7; abundance: many
CDR3nt: TGTGCCAGCAGTTTCTCGGCTAGCGGGAGTAGTGGCACCGGGGAGCTGTTTTTT; CDR3aa: CASSFSASGSSGTGELFF; v_gene: TRBV12-3/TRBV12-4; d_gene: TRBD2; j_gene: TRBJ2-2; abundance: few
CDR3nt: TGTGCCAGCAGCTTGGGTCGAGGCTCGACAGAGAATTACGAGCAGTACTTC; CDR3aa: CASSLGRGSTENYEQYF; v_gene: TRBV5-6; d_gene: NA; j_gene: TRBJ2-7; abundance: NA
CDR3nt: TGTGCCAGCAGCCAACAGGGAGACACTAAAGCTTTCTTT; CDR3aa: CASSQQGDTKAFF; v_gene: TRBV25-1; d_gene: NA; j_gene: TRBJ1-1; abundance: NA
CDR3nt: TGCAGTGCTAGACCGTCCGACCAAGAGACCCAGTACTTC; CDR3aa: CSARPSDQETQYF; v_gene: TRBV20-1; d_gene: NA; j_gene: TRBJ2-5; abundance: many
CDR3nt: TGTGCCACTTTGGACCGACCCTCGAACACCGGGGAGCTGTTTTTT; CDR3aa: CATLDRPSNTGELFF; v_gene: TRBV6-5; d_gene: NA; j_gene: TRBJ2-2; abundance: few